This TCR beta chain was sequenced during a study of CD8+CD57+ T cells in acquired aplastic anemia. In this sample, this clonotype turned up a few times. The CDR3 runs to 13 residues. V was clipped by 4 bases and J by 7 bases, with 11 bases between them. The germline V gene encodes CDR1 SGHNT and CDR2 YYREEE (reference sequence). Genomic DNA, serving as template, underwent TCR beta VDJ and CDR3 profiling. MiXCR, run by TCRdb on the reads, gives a single entry per CDR3 protein. The table includes 130,000 or so distinct CDR3 sequences, around two fifths detected once. Sequencing input: sorted CD4+, CD8+, or CD8+CD57+ T cells (not recorded which) from PBMCs. The receptor's source is a human donor in good health, serving as a control. The chain carries TRBV5-4 and TRBJ2-2; TRBD2 might be the D (6 bases). The CDR3 DNA reads as TGTGCCAGCAGCCCACGGCGGGACGGGGAGCTGTTTTTT. Translated: CASSPRRDGELFF.